The clone carrying this T cell receptor beta chain was counted a single time. The antigen is unknown. The ends lost 0 bases at V and 9 bases at J; junction bases unmatched: 3. The V gene's germline CDR1 is KGHSH and CDR2 LQKENI. The CDR3 length is 15 residues. This specimen comes from a study of CD4 T cells in relation to SARS-CoV-2 and coronaviruses. Study context: After nine to eleven days of antigen culture, PBMC TCR beta CDR3s were sequenced.

Survey-level TCR-beta sequencing used DNA from CEF-cultured naive and memory CD4+ T cells. Sequencing was performed with immunoSEQ multiplex PCR; in TCRdb, only in-frame clones are kept and a portion is missing. Of around 30,000 clones in the sample, around 76% were seen once. Naive or memory CD4+ cells were cultured 1:1 with T cell-depleted PBMCs plus CEF. The sample consisted of memory CD4+ T cells from PBMCs, cultured in vitro. The receptor was isolated from an adult with COVID-19. This sequence joins TRBV18 and TRBJ2-1; 12 nucleotides align to TRBD2. CDR3 amino acids: CASSPPGLAGREQFF. The CDR3 region has the DNA TGTGCCAGCTCACCACCGGGACTAGCGGGCCGTGAGCAGTTCTTC. The variable domain in full, with the rest retrieved from reference TRBV18 and TRBJ2-1, is NAGVMQNPRHLVRRRGQEARLRCSPMKGHSHVYWYRQLPEEGLKFMVYLQKENIIDESGMPKERFSAEFPKEGPSILRIQQVVRGDSAAYFCASSPPGLAGREQFFGPGTRLTVL.